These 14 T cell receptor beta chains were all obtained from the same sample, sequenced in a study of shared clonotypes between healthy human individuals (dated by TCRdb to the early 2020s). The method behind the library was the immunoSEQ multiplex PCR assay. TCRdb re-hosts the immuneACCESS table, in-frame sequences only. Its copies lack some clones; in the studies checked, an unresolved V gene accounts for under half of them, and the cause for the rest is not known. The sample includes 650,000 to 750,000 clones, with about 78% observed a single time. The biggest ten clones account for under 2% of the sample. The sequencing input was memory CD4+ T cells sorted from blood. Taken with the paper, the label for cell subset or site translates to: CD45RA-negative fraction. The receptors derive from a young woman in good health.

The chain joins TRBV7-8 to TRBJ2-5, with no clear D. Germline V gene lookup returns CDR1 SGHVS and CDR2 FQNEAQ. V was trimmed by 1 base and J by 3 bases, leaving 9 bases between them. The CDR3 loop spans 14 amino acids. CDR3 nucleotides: TGTGCCAGCAGCTTAGGTTGGGTCAAAGAGACCCAGTACTTC. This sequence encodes CASSLGWVKETQYF.

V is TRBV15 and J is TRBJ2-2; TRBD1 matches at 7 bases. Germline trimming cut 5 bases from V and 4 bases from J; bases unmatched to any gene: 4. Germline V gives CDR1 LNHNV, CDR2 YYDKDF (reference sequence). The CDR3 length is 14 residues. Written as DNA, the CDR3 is TGTGCCACCAGCGGACAGGTACTCACCGGGGAGCTGTTTTTT. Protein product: CATSGQVLTGELFF.

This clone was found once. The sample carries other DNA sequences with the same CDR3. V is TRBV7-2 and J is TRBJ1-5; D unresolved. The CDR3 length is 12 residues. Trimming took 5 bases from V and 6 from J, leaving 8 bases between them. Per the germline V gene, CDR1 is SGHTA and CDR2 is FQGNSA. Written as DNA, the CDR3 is TGTGCCAGCAGCCTTCGCGGTCAGCCCCAGCATTTT. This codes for CASSLRGQPQHF.

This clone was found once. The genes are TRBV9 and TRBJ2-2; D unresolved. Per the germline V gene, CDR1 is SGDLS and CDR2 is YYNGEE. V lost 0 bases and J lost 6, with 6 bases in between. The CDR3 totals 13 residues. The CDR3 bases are TGTGCCAGCAGCGTAGCCCCCTCCGGGGAGCTGTTTTTT. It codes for CASSVAPSGELFF.

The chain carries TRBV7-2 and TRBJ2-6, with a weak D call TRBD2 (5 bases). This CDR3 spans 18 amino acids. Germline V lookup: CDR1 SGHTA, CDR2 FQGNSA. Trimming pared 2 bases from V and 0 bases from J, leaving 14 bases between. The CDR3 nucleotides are TGTGCCAGCAGCTTACAAGTTGCGGGTAGCTCTGGGGCCAACGTCCTGACTTTC. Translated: CASSLQVAGSSGANVLTF.

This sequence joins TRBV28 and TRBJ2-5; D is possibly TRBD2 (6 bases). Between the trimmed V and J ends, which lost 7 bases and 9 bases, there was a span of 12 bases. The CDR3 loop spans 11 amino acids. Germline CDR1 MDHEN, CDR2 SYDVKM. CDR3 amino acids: CASTKWGAQYF. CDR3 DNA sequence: TGTGCCAGCACGAAGTGGGGGGCCCAGTACTTC.

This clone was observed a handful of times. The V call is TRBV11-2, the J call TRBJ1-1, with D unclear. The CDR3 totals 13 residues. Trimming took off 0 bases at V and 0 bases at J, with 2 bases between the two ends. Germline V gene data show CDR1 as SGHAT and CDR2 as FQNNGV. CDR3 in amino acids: CASSLDVNTEAFF. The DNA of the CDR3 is TGTGCCAGCAGCTTAGATGTGAACACTGAAGCTTTCTTT.

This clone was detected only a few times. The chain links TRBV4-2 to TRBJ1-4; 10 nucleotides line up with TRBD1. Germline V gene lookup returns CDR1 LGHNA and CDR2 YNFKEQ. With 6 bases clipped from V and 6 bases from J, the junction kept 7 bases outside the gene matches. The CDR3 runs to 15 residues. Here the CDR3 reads CASSPPGQGYEKLFF. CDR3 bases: TGTGCCAGCAGTCCTCCGGGACAGGGGTATGAAAAACTGTTTTTT.

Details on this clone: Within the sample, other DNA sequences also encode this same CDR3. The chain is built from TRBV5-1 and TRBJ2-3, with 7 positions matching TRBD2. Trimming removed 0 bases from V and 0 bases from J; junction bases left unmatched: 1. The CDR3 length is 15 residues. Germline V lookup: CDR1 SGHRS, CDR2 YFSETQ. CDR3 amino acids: CASSLGGSSTDTQYF. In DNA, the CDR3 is TGCGCCAGCAGCTTGGGCGGGAGTAGCACAGATACGCAGTATTTT.

DNA for the CDR3: TGTGCCAGCAGCAGCGGGACTAGCGGAACTCTCTCCTACAATGAGCAGTTCTTC. Its translation: CASSSGTSGTLSYNEQFF. The chain joins TRBV11-2 to TRBJ2-1, with TRBD2 identical over 11 bases. CDR1 and CDR2 (germline): SGHAT, FQNNGV. V lost 5 bases, J lost 0 bases, and 9 bases stayed unmatched. The CDR3 runs 18 residues.

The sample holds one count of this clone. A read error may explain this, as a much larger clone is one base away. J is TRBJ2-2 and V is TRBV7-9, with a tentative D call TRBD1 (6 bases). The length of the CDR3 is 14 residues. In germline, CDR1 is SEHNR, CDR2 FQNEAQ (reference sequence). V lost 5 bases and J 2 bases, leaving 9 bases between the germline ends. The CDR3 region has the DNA TGTGCCAGCAGCCCCGGGACAAACACCGGGGAGCTGTTTTTT. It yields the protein CASSPGTNTGELFF.

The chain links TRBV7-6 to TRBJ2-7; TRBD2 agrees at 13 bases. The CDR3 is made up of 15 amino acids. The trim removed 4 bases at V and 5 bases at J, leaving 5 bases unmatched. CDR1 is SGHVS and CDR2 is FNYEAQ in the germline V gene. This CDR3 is CASSYRLAGGNEQYF. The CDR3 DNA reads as TGTGCCAGCAGCTACCGACTAGCGGGAGGTAACGAGCAGTACTTC.

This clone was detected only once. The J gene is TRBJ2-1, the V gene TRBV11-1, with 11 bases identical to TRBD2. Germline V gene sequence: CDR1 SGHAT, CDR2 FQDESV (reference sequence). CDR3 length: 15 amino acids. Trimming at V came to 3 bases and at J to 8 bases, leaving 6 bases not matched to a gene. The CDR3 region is CASSLLAGGSDEQFF. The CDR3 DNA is TGTGCCAGCAGCTTGTTAGCGGGAGGGTCGGATGAGCAGTTCTTC.

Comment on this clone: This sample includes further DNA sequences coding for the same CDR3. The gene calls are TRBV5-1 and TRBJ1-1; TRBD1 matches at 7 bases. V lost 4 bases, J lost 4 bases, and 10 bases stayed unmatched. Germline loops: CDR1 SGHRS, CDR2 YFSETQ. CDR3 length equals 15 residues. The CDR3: CASSPEGALGTEAFF. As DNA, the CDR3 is TGCGCCAGCAGCCCGGAGGGGGCTTTGGGCACTGAAGCTTTCTTT.